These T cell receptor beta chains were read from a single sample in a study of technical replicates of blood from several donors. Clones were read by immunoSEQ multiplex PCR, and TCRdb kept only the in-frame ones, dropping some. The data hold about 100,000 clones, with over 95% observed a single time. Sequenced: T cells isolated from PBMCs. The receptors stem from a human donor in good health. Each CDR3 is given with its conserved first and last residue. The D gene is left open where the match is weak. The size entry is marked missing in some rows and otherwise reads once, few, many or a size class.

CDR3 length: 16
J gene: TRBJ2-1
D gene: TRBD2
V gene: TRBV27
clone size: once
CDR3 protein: CASSTTGLAGLNEQFF
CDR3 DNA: TGTGCCAGCAGTACCACGGGACTAGCGGGACTCAATGAGCAGTTCTTC

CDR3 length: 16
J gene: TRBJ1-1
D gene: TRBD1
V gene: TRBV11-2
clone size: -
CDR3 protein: CASSLAGGRFNTEAFF
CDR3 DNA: TGTGCCAGCAGCTTAGCAGGGGGTCGGTTTAACACTGAAGCTTTCTTT

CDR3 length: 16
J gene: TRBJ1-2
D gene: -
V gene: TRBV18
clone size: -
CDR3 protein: CASSPPMTGQVYGYTF
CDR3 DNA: TGTGCCAGCTCACCACCGATGACAGGTCAGGTCTATGGCTACACCTTC

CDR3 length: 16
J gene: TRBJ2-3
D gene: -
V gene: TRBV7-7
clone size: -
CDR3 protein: CASSPGTKGGTDTQYF
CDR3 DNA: TGTGCCAGCAGCCCGGGGACTAAAGGGGGTACAGATACGCAGTATTTT

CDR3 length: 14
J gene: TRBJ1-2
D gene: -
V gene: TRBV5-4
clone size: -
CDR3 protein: CASSLARAGYGYTF
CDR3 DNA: TGTGCCAGCAGCTTGGCCCGAGCGGGATATGGCTACACCTTC

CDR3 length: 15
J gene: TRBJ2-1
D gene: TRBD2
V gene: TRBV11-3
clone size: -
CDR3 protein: CASSLGGRGYNEQFF
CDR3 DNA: TGTGCCAGCAGCTTAGGCGGGAGGGGTTACAATGAGCAGTTCTTC

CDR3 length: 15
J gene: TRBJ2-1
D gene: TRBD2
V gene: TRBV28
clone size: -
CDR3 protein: CASSLLAESYNEQFF
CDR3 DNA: TGTGCCAGCAGTTTACTAGCGGAGTCCTACAATGAGCAGTTCTTC

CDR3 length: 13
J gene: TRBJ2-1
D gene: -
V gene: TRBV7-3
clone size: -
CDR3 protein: CASSPRGYNEQFF
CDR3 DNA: TGTGCCAGCAGCCCCCGCGGCTACAATGAGCAGTTCTTC

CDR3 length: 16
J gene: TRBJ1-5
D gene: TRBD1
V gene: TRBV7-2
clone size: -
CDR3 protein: CASSLQRTGVVKPQHF
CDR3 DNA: TGTGCCAGCAGCTTACAACGGACAGGGGTCGTTAAGCCCCAGCATTTT

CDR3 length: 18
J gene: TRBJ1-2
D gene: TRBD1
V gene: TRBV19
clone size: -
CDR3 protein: CASSIALSPRDRNSGYTF
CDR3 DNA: TGTGCCAGTAGTATAGCCCTCTCCCCCCGGGACAGGAATAGTGGCTACACCTTC

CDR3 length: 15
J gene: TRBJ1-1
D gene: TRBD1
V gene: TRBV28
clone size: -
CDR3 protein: CASSPYGTGTTEAFF
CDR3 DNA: TGTGCCAGCAGCCCGTACGGGACAGGTACGACTGAAGCTTTCTTT

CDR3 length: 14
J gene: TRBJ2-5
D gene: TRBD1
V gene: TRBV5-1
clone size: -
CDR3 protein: CASSLTQGQETQYF
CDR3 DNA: TGCGCCAGCAGCTTGACACAGGGGCAAGAGACCCAGTACTTC

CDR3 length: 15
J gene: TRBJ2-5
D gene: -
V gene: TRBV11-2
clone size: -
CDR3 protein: CASSAELATDWPQYF
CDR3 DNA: TGTGCCAGCAGCGCAGAACTAGCTACGGACTGGCCCCAGTACTTC

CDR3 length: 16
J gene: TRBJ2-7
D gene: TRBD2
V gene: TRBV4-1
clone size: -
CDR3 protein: CASSPTPAGLAYEQYF
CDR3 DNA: TGCGCCAGCAGCCCAACCCCCGCGGGACTAGCCTACGAGCAGTACTTC

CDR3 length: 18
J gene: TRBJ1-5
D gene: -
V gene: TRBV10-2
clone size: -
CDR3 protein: CASRLAPGQGPPPQPQHF
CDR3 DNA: TGCGCCAGCAGATTAGCACCGGGACAAGGACCACCGCCCCAGCCCCAGCATTTT

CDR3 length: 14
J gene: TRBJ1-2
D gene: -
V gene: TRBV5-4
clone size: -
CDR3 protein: CASSWRTGNYGYTF
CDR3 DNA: TGTGCCAGCAGCTGGAGAACAGGGAACTATGGCTACACCTTC

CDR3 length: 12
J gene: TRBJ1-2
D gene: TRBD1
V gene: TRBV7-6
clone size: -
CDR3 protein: CASSPTGYGYTF
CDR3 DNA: TGTGCCAGCAGCCCGACAGGGTATGGCTACACCTTC

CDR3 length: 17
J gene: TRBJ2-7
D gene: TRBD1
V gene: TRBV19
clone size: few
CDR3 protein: CASSIGASGTVSYEQYF
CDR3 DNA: TGTGCCAGTAGTATAGGGGCCTCCGGGACAGTCTCCTACGAGCAGTACTTC

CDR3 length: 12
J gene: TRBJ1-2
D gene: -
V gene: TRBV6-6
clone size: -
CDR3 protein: CASSHSQYGYTF
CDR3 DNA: TGTGCCAGCAGTCACTCACAATATGGCTACACCTTC

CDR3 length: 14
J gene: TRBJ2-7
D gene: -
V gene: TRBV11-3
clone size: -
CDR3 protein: CASSLIGGAHEQYF
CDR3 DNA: TGTGCCAGCAGCTTAATCGGGGGAGCCCACGAGCAGTACTTC

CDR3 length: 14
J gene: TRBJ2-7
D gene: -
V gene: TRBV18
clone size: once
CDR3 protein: CASSPQDRSYEQYF
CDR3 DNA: TGTGCCAGCTCACCGCAAGACAGGAGCTACGAGCAGTACTTC

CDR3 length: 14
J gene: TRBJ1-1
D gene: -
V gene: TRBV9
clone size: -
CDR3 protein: CASSVGGQNTEAFF
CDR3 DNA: TGTGCCAGCAGCGTAGGGGGCCAGAACACTGAAGCTTTCTTT

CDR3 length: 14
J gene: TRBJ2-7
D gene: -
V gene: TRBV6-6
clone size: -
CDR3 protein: CASSFSSSSYEQYF
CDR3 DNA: TGTGCCAGCAGTTTTTCTAGCAGCTCCTACGAGCAGTACTTC

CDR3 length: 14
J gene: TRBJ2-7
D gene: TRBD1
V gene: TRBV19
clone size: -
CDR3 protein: CASSTGVGPYEQYF
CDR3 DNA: TGTGCCAGCTCGACAGGGGTAGGCCCCTACGAGCAGTACTTC

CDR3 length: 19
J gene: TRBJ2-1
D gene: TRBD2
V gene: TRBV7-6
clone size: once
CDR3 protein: CASSSERGTSRGYGNEQFF
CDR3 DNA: TGTGCCAGCAGCTCCGAACGGGGGACTAGTCGAGGGTACGGCAATGAGCAGTTCTTC

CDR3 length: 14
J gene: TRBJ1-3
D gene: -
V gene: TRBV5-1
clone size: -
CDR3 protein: CASSLAGMGNTIYF
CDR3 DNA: TGCGCCAGCAGCTTGGCAGGGATGGGAAACACCATATATTTT

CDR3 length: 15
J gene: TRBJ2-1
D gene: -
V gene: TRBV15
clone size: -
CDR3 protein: CATSTRHSTHNEQFF
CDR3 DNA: TGTGCCACCAGCACTCGGCATAGCACCCACAATGAGCAGTTCTTC

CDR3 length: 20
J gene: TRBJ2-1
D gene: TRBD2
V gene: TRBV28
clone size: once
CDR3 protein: CASSLPFGTSGSSRPNEQFF
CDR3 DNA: TGTGCCAGCAGTTTACCCTTTGGTACTAGCGGGAGTTCACGACCCAATGAGCAGTTCTTC

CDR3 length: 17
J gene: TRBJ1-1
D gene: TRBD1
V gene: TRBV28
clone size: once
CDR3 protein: CASSSVPPGQGTDEAFF
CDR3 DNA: TGTGCCAGCAGTTCCGTTCCCCCGGGACAGGGGACGGATGAAGCTTTCTTT

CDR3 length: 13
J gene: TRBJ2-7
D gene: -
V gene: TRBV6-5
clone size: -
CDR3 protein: CASTQSRRGEQYF
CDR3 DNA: TGTGCCAGCACCCAATCTAGAAGAGGCGAGCAGTACTTC

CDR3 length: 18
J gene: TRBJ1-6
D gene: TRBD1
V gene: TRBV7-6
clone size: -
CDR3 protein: CASSPVTTPDRVYSPLHF
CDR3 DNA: TGTGCCAGCAGCCCCGTAACAACTCCGGACAGGGTTTATTCACCCCTCCACTTT

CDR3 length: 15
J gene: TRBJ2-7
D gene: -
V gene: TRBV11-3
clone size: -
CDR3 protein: CASSLDGVVWGEQYF
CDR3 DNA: TGTGCCAGCAGCTTAGACGGGGTGGTGTGGGGCGAGCAGTACTTC

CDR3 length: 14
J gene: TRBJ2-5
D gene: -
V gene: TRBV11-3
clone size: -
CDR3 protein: CASSLSGNQETQYF
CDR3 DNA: TGTGCCAGCAGCTTATCCGGGAATCAAGAGACCCAGTACTTC

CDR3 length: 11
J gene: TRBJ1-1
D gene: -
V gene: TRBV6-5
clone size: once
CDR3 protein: CASSPGTEAFF
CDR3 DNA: TGTGCCAGCAGCCCGGGGACTGAAGCTTTCTTT

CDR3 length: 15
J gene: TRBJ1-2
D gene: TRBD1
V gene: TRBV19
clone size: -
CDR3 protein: CASSMRPGQGYGYTF
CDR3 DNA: TGTGCCAGTAGTATGAGACCGGGACAGGGTTATGGCTACACCTTC

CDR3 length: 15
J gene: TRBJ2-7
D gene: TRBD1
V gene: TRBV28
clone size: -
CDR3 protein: CASTKTTGILREQYF
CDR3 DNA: TGTGCCAGCACCAAAACGACAGGGATTCTACGTGAGCAGTACTTC